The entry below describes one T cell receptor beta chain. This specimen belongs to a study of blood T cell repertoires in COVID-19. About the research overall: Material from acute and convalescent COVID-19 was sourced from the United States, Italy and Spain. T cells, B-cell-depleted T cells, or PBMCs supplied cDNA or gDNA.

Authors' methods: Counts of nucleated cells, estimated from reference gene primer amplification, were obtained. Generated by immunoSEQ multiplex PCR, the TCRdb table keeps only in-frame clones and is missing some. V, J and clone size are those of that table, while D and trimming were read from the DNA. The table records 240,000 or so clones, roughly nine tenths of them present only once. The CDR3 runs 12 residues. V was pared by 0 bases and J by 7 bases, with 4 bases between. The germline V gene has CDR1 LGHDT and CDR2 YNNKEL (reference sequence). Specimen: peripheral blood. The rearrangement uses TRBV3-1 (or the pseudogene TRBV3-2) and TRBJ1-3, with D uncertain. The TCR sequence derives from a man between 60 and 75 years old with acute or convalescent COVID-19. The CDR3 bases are TGTGCCAGCAGCCAAGATATGAACACCATATATTTT. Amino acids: CASSQDMNTIYF.